Shown below are 31 T cell receptor beta chains from a single sample sequenced in a study of blood T cells in healthy people across ages. The authors ran a second PCR of roughly 7 to 11 cycles using a sample-barcoded 5' primer and a J-beta primer mix. Each CDR3 protein is one row after TCRdb ran MiXCR on the 5' RACE reads. Altogether almost 800,000 distinct CDR3 sequences are present, about 62% being singletons, with the ten largest covering around 20%. Sequences were obtained from blood. These receptors originate from a man aged 25-40 years in good health.

V and J are TRBV10-2 and TRBJ2-5; D is undetermined. The CDR3 loop spans 15 amino acids. Germline V CDR1 and CDR2: WSHSY, SAAADI. Trimming shortened V by 0 bases and J by 1 base, and 9 bases separated the two germline ends. CDR3 amino acids: CASSESRATQETQYF. CDR3 nucleotides: TGCGCCAGCAGTGAGTCGAGAGCGACCCAAGAGACCCAGTACTTC.

This clonotype was observed many times. This chain joins TRBV28 and TRBJ2-4; 8 bases agree with TRBD1. The CDR3 sequence is 16 residues long. The ends lost 1 base at V and 7 bases at J; junction bases unmatched: 9. Germline V gives CDR1 MDHEN, CDR2 SYDVKM. CDR3 region: CASSLLRTGTANIQYF. CDR3 bases: TGTGCCAGCAGTTTATTGAGGACAGGGACGGCGAACATTCAGTACTTC.

The rearrangement links TRBV7-2 to TRBJ1-5; D ambiguous. Per germline, CDR1 SGHTA and CDR2 FQGNSA. The CDR3 consists of 13 residues. Trimming left V 1 base short and J 7 bases short, with 8 bases between. As DNA, the CDR3 is TGTGCCAGCAGCTTAGTGGGTATACAGCCCCAGCATTTT. This sequence encodes CASSLVGIQPQHF. Full variable domain (rest looked up from reference TRBV7-2 and TRBJ1-5): GAGVSQSPSNKVTEKGKDVELRCDPISGHTALYWYRQSLGQGLEFLIYFQGNSAPDKSGLPSDRFSAERTGGSVSTLTIQRTQQEDSAVYLCASSLVGIQPQHFGDGTRLSIL.

This chain uses TRBV7-2 with TRBJ2-2; D gene ambiguous. With 5 bases removed from V and 4 bases from J, the gap between germline ends came to 8 bases. The CDR3 is made up of 13 amino acids. Germline V gene data show CDR1 as SGHTA and CDR2 as FQGNSA. The CDR3 nucleotides read TGTGCCAGCAGCCTTGCGCGCACCGGGGAGCTGTTTTTT. Amino acid sequence: CASSLARTGELFF.

The rearrangement uses TRBV20-1 and TRBJ2-5, with TRBD2 matching over 7 bases. The CDR3 runs to 14 residues. The V gene end was trimmed by 2 bases and the J gene end by 5 bases; junction bases not matched to a gene: 8. Per the germline V gene, CDR1 is DFQATT and CDR2 is SNEGSKA (reference sequence). The CDR3 region has the DNA TGCAGTGCTAGACCGGCGGGAGATGGGGAGACCCAGTACTTC. It translates to CSARPAGDGETQYF.

Only a few counts were recorded for this clonotype. The genes are TRBV20-1 and TRBJ1-1; D unclear. CDR1 is DFQATT and CDR2 is SNEGSKA in the germline V gene (reference sequence). With 3 bases removed from V and 5 bases from J, the gap between germline ends came to 13 bases. The CDR3 length is 13 residues. DNA for the CDR3: TGCAGTGCTAGTATGATGGTGGATACTGAAGCTTTCTTT. Its translation: CSASMMVDTEAFF.

The chain combines TRBV6-5 with TRBJ2-3; D tentatively reads TRBD1 or TRBD2 (5 bases each). The CDR3 length is 17 residues. Trimming stripped 0 bases from V and 4 bases from J, with 17 bases between. In germline, CDR1 is MNHEY, CDR2 SVGAGI. The CDR3 here is CASSYSRGVGASDTQYF. The CDR3 DNA is TGTGCCAGCAGTTACTCGAGAGGGGTGGGAGCCTCAGATACGCAGTATTTT.

Of note for this clonotype: One end of the junction varies from germline; a read error may be responsible. This chain uses TRBV5-1 with TRBJ1-1; D gene uncertain. Germline CDR1 and CDR2: SGHRS and YFSETQ. The CDR3 covers 17 residues. The CDR3 nucleotides read TGCGCCAGCAGCTTGGAGGGTCGTTGGGCGACGAACGCTGAAGCTTTCTTT. It is translated as CASSLEGRWATNAEAFF.

This chain connects TRBV5-6 to TRBJ1-2; no clear D. This CDR3 is 14 amino acids long. Trimming took off 1 base at V and 3 bases at J, with 10 bases between the two ends. Germline CDR1 and CDR2: SGHDT and YYEEEE. CDR3 coding DNA: TGTGCCAGCAGCTTGCCCGGAGTCTACTATGGCTACACCTTC. Translating it yields CASSLPGVYYGYTF.

This chain joins TRBV4-3 and TRBJ2-5, with 7 positions matching TRBD2. Gene TRBJ2-7 matches the end of the DNA better, so the J call may be wrong. Germline loops: CDR1 LGHNA, CDR2 YSLEER. This CDR3 is built from 15 residues. The CDR3 DNA reads as TGCGCCAGCAGCCAAGTCACCCGCGGGGGATACGAGCAGTACTTC. Its protein product is CASSQVTRGGYEQYF.

Details on this clonotype: One end of the junction fails to match germline, which may point to a read error. The chain uses TRBV20-1 and TRBJ1-1; 10 bases fit TRBD1. CDR3 length: 13 residues. Germline loops: CDR1 DFQATT, CDR2 SNEGSKA (reference sequence). CDR3 DNA: TGCAGTGCTAGGGGACAGGGGAACGCTGAAGCTTTCTTT. This gives the protein CSARGQGNAEAFF.

This clonotype was seen a few times. V usage is TRBV7-9 and J usage is TRBJ2-1; D is uncertain. The CDR3 extends over 14 amino acids. V was shortened by 2 bases and J by 4 bases, with 9 bases between the two germline ends. Per germline, CDR1 SEHNR and CDR2 FQNEAQ (reference sequence). The CDR3 here is CASSLNPGYNEQFF. Here the CDR3 DNA reads TGTGCCAGCAGCTTAAACCCAGGATACAATGAGCAGTTCTTC.

The chain couples TRBV20-1 to TRBJ1-2; possible D gene TRBD1, 6 bases. From germline, CDR1 is DFQATT and CDR2 SNEGSKA (reference sequence). The CDR3 loop spans 12 amino acids. Trimming took 3 bases from V and 6 from J, leaving 11 bases between them. The CDR3 loop is CSASRGADGYTF. CDR3 sequence (DNA): TGCAGTGCTAGCCGGGGGGCTGATGGCTACACCTTC.

The chain uses TRBV7-9 and TRBJ2-5, with 9 nucleotides matching TRBD2. The germline CDR1 and CDR2 sequences are SEHNR and FQNEAQ (reference sequence). The J segment lost 11 bases and the V segment lost 5 bases, leaving 12 bases of the junction unmatched. The CDR3 loop spans 14 amino acids. The CDR3: CASSERAGLAEQYF. CDR3 coding DNA: TGTGCCAGCAGCGAGAGGGCGGGACTAGCTGAGCAGTACTTC.

This clonotype was picked up one time. J is TRBJ1-1 and V is TRBV20-1, with TRBD1 identical over 7 bases. The junction had 6 bases not matched to a gene; V was cut back by 5 bases and J by 0 bases. Looked up from germline, CDR1 is DFQATT and CDR2 is SNEGSKA (reference sequence). This CDR3 comprises 14 residues. CDR3: CSAFRTGVNTEAFF. The CDR3 DNA reads as TGCAGTGCTTTCCGGACAGGAGTGAACACTGAAGCTTTCTTT.

The table lists this clonotype with a count of one. The chain combines TRBV20-1 with TRBJ2-7; no reliable D call. Germline V CDR1 and CDR2: DFQATT, SNEGSKA (reference sequence). The CDR3 spans 14 residues. The V end was cut by 1 base, the J end by 2 bases, with 12 bases between. The CDR3: CSARGTGEPYEQYF. The CDR3 DNA sequence: TGCAGTGCTAGAGGCACGGGCGAACCCTACGAGCAGTACTTC.

Only one count was recorded for this clonotype. The chain has TRBV5-1 and TRBJ2-7; 9 bases map to TRBD1. Germline CDR1 reads SGHRS; CDR2 reads YFSETQ. V trimming: 4 bases; J trimming: 5 bases; junction bases outside the gene matches: 10. This CDR3 has 15 residues. DNA for the CDR3: TGCGCCAGCAGCGGGGTGTTTGGACAGGGGAACGAGCAGTACTTC. Translated, it gives CASSGVFGQGNEQYF.

This chain links TRBV12-3 or TRBV12-4 with TRBJ1-2, with D perhaps matching TRBD1 (5 bases). The V and J ends lost 6 bases and 4 bases respectively, with 21 bases between them. The CDR3 sequence is 16 residues long. The DNA of the CDR3 is TGTGCCAGCAGGGAAAGAGGGTGGGGGAAGTCCTATGGCTACACCTTC. It yields the protein CASRERGWGKSYGYTF.

The chain carries TRBV25-1 and TRBJ2-5; D is possibly TRBD2 (7 bases). This CDR3 has 17 residues. The V gene lost 3 bases and the J gene lost 5 bases, with 22 bases spanning the gap. Germline V CDR1 and CDR2: MGHDK, SYGVNS. Here the CDR3 reads CASSDFSGGGDGETQYF. The DNA of the CDR3 is TGTGCCAGCAGTGACTTTAGCGGAGGGGGGGATGGGGAGACCCAGTACTTC. The full variable domain, its missing parts supplied by reference TRBV25-1 and TRBJ2-5, is EADIYQTPRYLVIGTGKKITLECSQTMGHDKMYWYQQDPGMELHLIHYSYGVNSTEKGDLSSESTVSRIRTEHFPLTLESARPSHTSQYLCASSDFSGGGDGETQYFGPGTRLLVL.

The chain couples TRBV15 to TRBJ2-5, with unresolved D. Germline values: CDR1 LNHNV, CDR2 YYDKDF (reference sequence). Trimming took 1 base from V and 11 from J, leaving 14 bases between them. The CDR3 spans 13 residues. CDR3 in amino acids: CATSRVVSWGQYF. The CDR3 DNA reads TGTGCCACCAGCAGAGTTGTTAGTTGGGGACAGTACTTC.

The genes are TRBV29-1 and TRBJ1-2; the D is unclear. Germline CDR1 SQVTM, CDR2 ANQGSEA. The V and J ends lost 5 bases and 6 bases respectively, with 7 bases between them. CDR3 length: 10 amino acids. The CDR3 sequence: CSVPLHGYTF. The CDR3 coding sequence is TGCAGCGTTCCTCTACATGGCTACACCTTC. The full variable domain, completed using reference TRBV29-1 and TRBJ1-2, is SAVISQKPSRDICQRGTSLTIQCQVDSQVTMMFWYRQQPGQSLTLIATANQGSEATYESGFVIDKFPISRPNLTFSTLTVSNMSPEDSSIYLCSVPLHGYTFGSGTRLTVV.

This clonotype came up a few times. This chain joins TRBV6-4 and TRBJ2-1; perhaps TRBD2 as D (6 bases). CDR1 and CDR2 from the germline V gene are MRHNA and SNTAGT. V lost 2 bases and J 7 bases, leaving 15 bases between the germline ends. This CDR3 has 15 residues. As DNA, the CDR3 is TGTGCCAGCAGTGACACGGGGCGGGGTAGGAATGAGCAGTTCTTC. It yields the protein CASSDTGRGRNEQFF.

The V gene is TRBV7-2, the J gene TRBJ2-5; 8 bases agree with TRBD2. V dropped 2 bases and J dropped 5; count of bases not matched to a gene: 10. Per the germline V gene, CDR1 is SGHTA and CDR2 is FQGNSA. The CDR3 is made up of 16 amino acids. CDR3 bases: TGTGCCAGCAGCTTATTGGTGGGAGGCGGGGGGGAGACCCAGTACTTC. Translated: CASSLLVGGGGETQYF. The variable domain in full, completed from reference TRBV7-2 and TRBJ2-5, reads GAGVSQSPSNKVTEKGKDVELRCDPISGHTALYWYRQSLGQGLEFLIYFQGNSAPDKSGLPSDRFSAERTGGSVSTLTIQRTQQEDSAVYLCASSLLVGGGGETQYFGPGTRLLVL.

As for this clonotype: At one boundary the junction diverges from the germline segment, which might be a read error. The rearrangement links TRBV20-1 to TRBJ2-1; possibly TRBD1 for D (6 bases). The CDR3 consists of 16 residues. The germline gives CDR1 DFQATT, CDR2 SNEGSKA (reference sequence). The CDR3 bases are TGCAGTGCTAGAGATTTTAACAGGGCCCACGACAATGAACAGTTCTTC. Translating it yields CSARDFNRAHDNEQFF.

V is TRBV3-1 and J is TRBJ1-2; 9 positions match TRBD1. The CDR3 is 16 amino acids. V lost 0 bases and J lost 4; bases outside the gene matches: 6. Looked up from germline, CDR1 is LGHDT and CDR2 is YNNKEL (reference sequence). The DNA for the CDR3 is TGTGCCAGCAGCCAAGAGGTACTGGGACAGGGCTATGGCTACACCTTC. Its translation: CASSQEVLGQGYGYTF.

V gene TRBV7-9 combines with J gene TRBJ1-1; 8 bases match TRBD1. Germline V gene data show CDR1 as SEHNR and CDR2 as FQNEAQ (reference sequence). V gave up 5 bases and J gave up 8 bases; unmatched junction bases: 10. The length of the CDR3 is 14 residues. In DNA form, the CDR3 reads TGTGCCAGCAGCGGAAGTACAGGGGGGAGAGAAGCTTTCTTT. Translated, it gives CASSGSTGGREAFF.

This chain joins TRBV4-2 and TRBJ2-1, with 8 bases aligning to TRBD2. This CDR3 has 15 amino acids. The J segment lost 0 bases and the V segment lost 4 bases, leaving 2 bases of the junction unmatched. Per germline, CDR1 LGHNA and CDR2 YNFKEQ. The CDR3: CASSRAGDSYNEQFF. CDR3 in DNA: TGTGCCAGCAGCCGAGCGGGGGACTCCTACAATGAGCAGTTCTTC.

The chain carries TRBV29-1 and TRBJ2-1, with 12 nucleotides matching TRBD2. Looked up from germline, CDR1 is SQVTM and CDR2 is ANQGSEA. This CDR3 has 19 residues. V shed 1 base, J shed 6 bases, and the junction held 16 bases outside the gene matches. The chain's CDR3 is CSVEGFLAGGPNVSNEQFF. The CDR3 DNA reads as TGCAGCGTTGAAGGTTTCCTAGCGGGGGGGCCGAATGTGTCCAATGAGCAGTTCTTC.

This clonotype has a handful of counts. The chain joins TRBV29-1 to TRBJ2-5, with D tentatively TRBD2 (5 bases). Trimming pared 4 bases from V and 2 bases from J, leaving 8 bases between. CDR3 length: 12 amino acids. CDR1 and CDR2 from the germline V gene are SQVTM and ANQGSEA. As DNA, the CDR3 is TGCAGCGTTGCTCGCGGGCAAGAGACCCAGTACTTC. It codes for CSVARGQETQYF.

This chain connects TRBV7-2 to TRBJ2-7; D may match TRBD1 or TRBD2 (5 bases each). CDR1 is SGHTA and CDR2 is FQGNSA in the germline V gene. The V and J ends lost 6 bases and 4 bases respectively, with 19 bases between them. This CDR3 has 15 amino acids. The CDR3 reads CASSNHGTPPYEQYF. The DNA for the CDR3 is TGTGCCAGCAGTAATCACGGGACCCCTCCTTACGAGCAGTACTTC.

The table lists this clonotype with a few counts. This chain uses TRBV27 with TRBJ2-4; tentatively, D is TRBD1 (5 bases). Germline assignment: CDR1 MNHEY and CDR2 SMNVEV (reference sequence). Between the trimmed V and J ends, which lost 2 bases and 6 bases, there was a span of 8 bases. The CDR3 extends over 13 amino acids. The CDR3 nucleotides read TGTGCCAGCAGTTTAAATGGGGCAAACATTCAGTACTTC. This sequence encodes CASSLNGANIQYF.